This TCR beta chain was observed in a study of T cell changes during pregnancy in multiple sclerosis. Sequencing was performed with immunoSEQ multiplex PCR; in TCRdb, only in-frame clones are kept and a portion is missing. The data show 30,000 to 40,000 clones, about 87% seen once. The germline V gene encodes CDR1 SGDLS and CDR2 YYNGEE. The V end lost 2 bases, the J end lost 6 bases, and 12 bases lay between the germline ends. This CDR3 region has 14 residues. The sequence derives from a female donor with multiple sclerosis, enrolled in a pregnancy study. The rearrangement links TRBV9 to TRBJ2-1; D might be TRBD1 (5 bases). Material: CD8+ T cells from peripheral blood mononuclear cells, obtained in the third trimester of pregnancy. CDR3 sequence: CASSVRVGRNEQFF. The CDR3 region has the DNA TGTGCCAGCAGCGTCAGGGTCGGGCGCAATGAGCAGTTCTTC. Full variable domain (outside the CDR3, taken from reference TRBV9 and TRBJ2-1): DSGVTQTPKHLITATGQRVTLRCSPRSGDLSVYWYQQSLDQGLQFLIQYYNGEERAKGNILERFSAQQFPDLHSELNLSSLELGDSALYFCASSVRVGRNEQFFGPGTRLTVL.